The 16 T cell receptor beta chains below come from one sample, sequenced in a study of CD8+ T cells in alopecia areata. Reverse transcription of extracted RNA yielded cDNA, which provided the sequencing template. The data were produced by immunoSEQ multiplex PCR, yet TCRdb's version contains in-frame clones alone and is incomplete. Counted here are about 180,000 clones, around 63% occurring once; the ten biggest clones make up about 1.5%. This specimen was CD4+ T cells sorted from blood, taken at week 0. All receptors derive from a human donor with alopecia areata.

The J gene is TRBJ2-4, the V gene TRBV30; 9 bases map to TRBD1. The CDR3 is 14 residues long. With V trimmed by 3 bases and J by 6 bases, 6 bases remained unmatched. Looked up from germline, CDR1 is GTSNPN and CDR2 is SVGIG (reference sequence). The CDR3 sequence: CAWSRDREVNIQYF. CDR3 bases: TGTGCCTGGAGCCGGGACAGGGAGGTAAACATTCAGTACTTC.

This rearrangement joins TRBV6-6 to TRBJ1-2; D is unclear. CDR1 and CDR2 from the germline V gene are MNHNY and SVGAGI (reference sequence). With 5 bases removed from V and 2 bases from J, the gap between germline ends came to 12 bases. CDR3 length equals 14 residues. CDR3: CASSDRAFNYGYTF. The CDR3 region has the DNA TGTGCCAGCAGTGACCGCGCCTTCAACTATGGCTACACCTTC.

A note on this clone: Other nucleotide sequences in the sample specify the same CDR3. This sequence joins TRBV29-1 and TRBJ1-2, with unresolved D. The CDR3 is made up of 10 amino acids. Germline CDR1 SQVTM, CDR2 ANQGSEA. The germline V and J ends were trimmed by 1 base and 4 bases, with 1 base remaining between them. CDR3 sequence (DNA): TGCAGCGTTGAAGGCTATGGCTACACCTTC. It translates to CSVEGYGYTF. The full variable domain, rest sourced from reference TRBV29-1 and TRBJ1-2, is SAVISQKPSRDICQRGTSLTIQCQVDSQVTMMFWYRQQPGQSLTLIATANQGSEATYESGFVIDKFPISRPNLTFSTLTVSNMSPEDSSIYLCSVEGYGYTFGSGTRLTVV.

This sequence joins TRBV30 and TRBJ1-6; D unresolved. V shed 0 bases and J shed 9 bases, with 12 bases lying between them. The CDR3 length is 14 residues. The germline CDR1 and CDR2 sequences are GTSNPN and SVGIG (reference sequence). CDR3 loop: CAWSVNLGSSPLHF. CDR3 in DNA: TGTGCCTGGAGTGTAAACTTAGGTTCTTCACCCCTCCACTTT.

This clone was counted a few times. The DNA for the CDR3 is TGCGCCAGCAGGGATACAGGGAATGGAGCCAAAAACATTCAGTACTTC. Translation gives CASRDTGNGAKNIQYF. The rearrangement links TRBV5-1 to TRBJ2-4; D is perhaps TRBD1 (6 bases). Germline values: CDR1 SGHRS, CDR2 YFSETQ. V was clipped by 5 bases and J by 0 bases, with 15 bases between them. CDR3 length equals 16 residues.

V and J are TRBV4-1 and TRBJ1-2; 8 bases align to TRBD1. After removal of 5 bases from V and 8 bases from J, the junction contained 7 bases not matched to a gene. CDR3 length: 13 amino acids. CDR1 is MGHRA and CDR2 is YSYEKL in the germline V gene. The DNA of the CDR3 is TGCGCCAGCAGCTGGGGACAGGACGGGGGCTACACCTTC. Protein product: CASSWGQDGGYTF.

The chain couples TRBV5-6 to TRBJ2-1; D unclear. The CDR3 contains 15 residues. The V gene's germline CDR1 is SGHDT and CDR2 YYEEEE. V was shortened by 0 bases and J by 0 bases, with 7 bases between the two germline ends. The CDR3 region has the DNA TGTGCCAGCAGCTTGGGGCGACTCTCCTACAATGAGCAGTTCTTC. It yields the protein CASSLGRLSYNEQFF.

This clone was seen only a few times. This rearrangement joins TRBV2 to TRBJ2-1, with D possibly called TRBD1 or TRBD2 (6 bases each). Trimming removed 2 bases at V and 8 bases at J, with 7 bases between. The CDR3 sequence is 12 residues long. The germline V gene has CDR1 SNHLY and CDR2 FYNNEI. CDR3 in DNA: TGTGCCAGCAGTGAAAGGGGGGATGAGCAGTTCTTC. It is translated as CASSERGDEQFF.

The J gene is TRBJ1-1, the V gene TRBV4-3; the D gene is possibly TRBD1 (5 bases). The CDR3 extends over 14 amino acids. V dropped 0 bases and J dropped 6 bases, with 11 bases sitting between them. Looked up from germline, CDR1 is LGHNA and CDR2 is YSLEER. The CDR3 coding sequence is TGCGCCAGCAGCCAAGATCACAGGAGAGCTGAAGCTTTCTTT. It encodes CASSQDHRRAEAFF.

The rearrangement links TRBV10-3 to TRBJ2-7; D is unresolved. Trimming stripped 6 bases from V and 6 bases from J, with 12 bases between. CDR1 is ENHRY, CDR2 SYGVKD, per germline. This CDR3 has 12 residues. CDR3 bases: TGTGCCATCAGCGTTCCCATGGGCGAGCAGTACTTC. It specifies CAISVPMGEQYF.

The chain has TRBV5-6 and TRBJ2-7; unclear D gene. Trimming removed 1 base from V and 6 bases from J, with 14 bases in between. CDR1 and CDR2 (germline): SGHDT, YYEEEE. This CDR3 has 14 amino acids. The CDR3 DNA is TGTGCCAGCAGCTTGCTTTCCGGCCGAGCCGAGCAGTACTTC. This codes for CASSLLSGRAEQYF.

The chain joins TRBV7-3 to TRBJ1-6; D is unresolved. There are 15 residues in the CDR3. Germline V gene sequence: CDR1 SGHTA, CDR2 FQGTGA. Trimming took off 5 bases at V and 7 bases at J, with 15 bases between the two ends. CDR3 nucleotides: TGTGCCAGCAGCACCGGCCCGAGGGAGAATTCACCCCTCCACTTT. Protein: CASSTGPRENSPLHF.

The J gene is TRBJ2-1, the V gene TRBV18; TRBD2 aligns across 13 bases. Per the germline V gene, CDR1 is KGHSH and CDR2 is LQKENI. The CDR3 is 16 amino acids. With 4 bases clipped from V and 7 bases from J, the junction kept 7 bases outside the gene matches. CDR3 amino acids: CASSLGLAGAGNEQFF. The CDR3 nucleotides are TGTGCCAGCTCACTTGGACTAGCGGGGGCCGGGAATGAGCAGTTCTTC. Variable domain in full (rest from reference TRBV18 and TRBJ2-1): NAGVMQNPRHLVRRRGQEARLRCSPMKGHSHVYWYRQLPEEGLKFMVYLQKENIIDESGMPKERFSAEFPKEGPSILRIQQVVRGDSAAYFCASSLGLAGAGNEQFFGPGTRLTVL.

This clone turned up a few times. The V gene is TRBV29-1, the J gene TRBJ2-2; 7 positions match TRBD1. The CDR3 runs to 12 residues. V was clipped by 6 bases and J by 8 bases; unmatched bases: 6. Germline-derived CDR1 and CDR2 are SQVTM and ANQGSEA. CDR3 bases: TGCAGCGTCCAACAGGGGCCAGGGGAGCTGTTTTTT. Its translation is CSVQQGPGELFF.

The chain carries TRBV25-1 and TRBJ1-2; 7 bases are shared with TRBD1. In germline, CDR1 is MGHDK, CDR2 SYGVNS. This CDR3 region has 13 residues. V was pared by 7 bases and J by 8 bases, with 10 bases of the junction left unmatched. The CDR3 spells CASTGLTGEGYTF. The CDR3 nucleotides read TGTGCCAGCACGGGCCTTACAGGGGAAGGCTACACCTTC.

This clone showed up just a few times. CDR3 DNA: TGCGCCAGCAGCTTCCAACAGGGGGCTGTTGACTATGGCTACACCTTC. Amino acid sequence: CASSFQQGAVDYGYTF. V gene TRBV4-3 combines with J gene TRBJ1-2; 9 bases align to TRBD1. Unmatched junction bases numbered 10, after V lost 5 bases and J lost 3 bases. Germline CDR1 is LGHNA and CDR2 is YSLEER. The CDR3 runs 16 residues.